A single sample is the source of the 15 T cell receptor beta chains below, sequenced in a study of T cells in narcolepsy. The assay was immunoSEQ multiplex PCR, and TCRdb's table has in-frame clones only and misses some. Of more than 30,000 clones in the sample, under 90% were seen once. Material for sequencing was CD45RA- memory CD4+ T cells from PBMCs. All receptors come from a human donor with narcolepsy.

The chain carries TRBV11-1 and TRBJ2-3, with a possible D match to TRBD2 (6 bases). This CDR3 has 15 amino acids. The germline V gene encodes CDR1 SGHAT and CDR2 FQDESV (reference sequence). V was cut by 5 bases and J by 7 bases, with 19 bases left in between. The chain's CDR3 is CASSDRSRDFNTQYF. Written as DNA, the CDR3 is TGTGCCAGCAGCGACCGATCCCGGGACTTCAATACGCAGTATTTT.

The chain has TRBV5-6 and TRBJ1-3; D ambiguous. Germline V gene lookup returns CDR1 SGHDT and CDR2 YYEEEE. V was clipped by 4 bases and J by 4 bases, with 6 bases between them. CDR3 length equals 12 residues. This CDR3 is CASSTYGNTIYF. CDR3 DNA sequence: TGTGCCAGCAGCACCTACGGAAACACCATATATTTT.

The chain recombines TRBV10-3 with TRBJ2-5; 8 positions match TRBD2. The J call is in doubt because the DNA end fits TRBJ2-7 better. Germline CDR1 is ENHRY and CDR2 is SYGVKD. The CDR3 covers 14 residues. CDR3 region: CAISEGRGDYEQYF. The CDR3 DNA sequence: TGTGCCATCAGTGAGGGGCGGGGGGACTACGAGCAGTACTTC.

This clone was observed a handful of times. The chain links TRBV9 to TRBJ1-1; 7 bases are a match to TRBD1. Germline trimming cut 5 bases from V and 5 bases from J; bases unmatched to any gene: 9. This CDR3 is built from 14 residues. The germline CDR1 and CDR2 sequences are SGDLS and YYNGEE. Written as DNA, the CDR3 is TGTGCCAGCAGAAGAACAGGGGCAGAGACTGAAGCTTTCTTT. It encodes CASRRTGAETEAFF.

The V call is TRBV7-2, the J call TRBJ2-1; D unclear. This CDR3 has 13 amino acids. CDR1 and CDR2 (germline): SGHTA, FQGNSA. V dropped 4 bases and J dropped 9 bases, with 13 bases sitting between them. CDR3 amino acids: CASSSLDQVEQFF. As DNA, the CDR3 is TGTGCCAGCAGCTCGCTAGATCAAGTTGAGCAGTTCTTC.

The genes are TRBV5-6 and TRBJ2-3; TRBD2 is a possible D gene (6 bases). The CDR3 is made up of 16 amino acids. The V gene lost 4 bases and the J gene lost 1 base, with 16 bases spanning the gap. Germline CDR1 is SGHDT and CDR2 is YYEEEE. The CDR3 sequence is CASSLGRGLRTDTQYF. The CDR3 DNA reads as TGTGCCAGCAGCCTGGGTCGGGGACTCCGCACAGATACGCAGTATTTT.

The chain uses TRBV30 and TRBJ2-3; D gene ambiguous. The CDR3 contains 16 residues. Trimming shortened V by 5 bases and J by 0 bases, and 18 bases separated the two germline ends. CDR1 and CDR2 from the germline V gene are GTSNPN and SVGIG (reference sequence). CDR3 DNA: TGTGCCTGGGGCCCGCCGACTCTCGTCAGCACAGATACGCAGTATTTT. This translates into CAWGPPTLVSTDTQYF.

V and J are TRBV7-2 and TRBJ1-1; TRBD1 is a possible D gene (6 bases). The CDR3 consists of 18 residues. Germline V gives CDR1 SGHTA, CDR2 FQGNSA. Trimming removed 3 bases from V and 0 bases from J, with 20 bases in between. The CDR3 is CASSFSAWGLGMNTEAFF. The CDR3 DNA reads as TGTGCCAGCAGCTTCTCAGCATGGGGGCTGGGTATGAACACTGAAGCTTTCTTT. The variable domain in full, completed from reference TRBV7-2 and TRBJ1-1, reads GAGVSQSPSNKVTEKGKDVELRCDPISGHTALYWYRQSLGQGLEFLIYFQGNSAPDKSGLPSDRFSAERTGGSVSTLTIQRTQQEDSAVYLCASSFSAWGLGMNTEAFFGQGTRLTVV.

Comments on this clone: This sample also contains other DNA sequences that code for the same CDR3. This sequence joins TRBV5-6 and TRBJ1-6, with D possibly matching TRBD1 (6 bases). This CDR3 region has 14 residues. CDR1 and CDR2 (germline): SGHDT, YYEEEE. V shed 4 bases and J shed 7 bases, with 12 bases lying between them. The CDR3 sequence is CASSPGQRNSPLHF. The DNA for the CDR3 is TGTGCCAGCAGCCCCGGACAGAGAAATTCACCCCTCCACTTT.

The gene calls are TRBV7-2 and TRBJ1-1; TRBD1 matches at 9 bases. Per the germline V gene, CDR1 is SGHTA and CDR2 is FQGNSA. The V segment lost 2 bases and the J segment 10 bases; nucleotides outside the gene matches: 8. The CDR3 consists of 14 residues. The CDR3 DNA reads TGTGCCAGCAGCTTAACCGGGACAGGGTTGCGAGCTTTCTTT. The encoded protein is CASSLTGTGLRAFF. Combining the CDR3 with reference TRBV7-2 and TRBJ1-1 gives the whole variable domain GAGVSQSPSNKVTEKGKDVELRCDPISGHTALYWYRQSLGQGLEFLIYFQGNSAPDKSGLPSDRFSAERTGGSVSTLTIQRTQQEDSAVYLCASSLTGTGLRAFFGQGTRLTVV.

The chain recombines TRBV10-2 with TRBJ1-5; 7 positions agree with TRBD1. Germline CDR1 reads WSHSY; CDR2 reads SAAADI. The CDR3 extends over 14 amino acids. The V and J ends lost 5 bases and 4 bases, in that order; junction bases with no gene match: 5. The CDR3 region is CASSTAGGNQPQHF. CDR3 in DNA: TGCGCCAGCAGTACCGCAGGGGGTAATCAGCCCCAGCATTTT.

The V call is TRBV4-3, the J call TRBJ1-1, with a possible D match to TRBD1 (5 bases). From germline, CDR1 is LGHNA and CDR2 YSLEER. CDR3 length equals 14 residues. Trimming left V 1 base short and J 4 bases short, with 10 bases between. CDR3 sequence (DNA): TGCGCCAGCAGCCAAGTCGGGACGCCCACTGAAGCTTTCTTT. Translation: CASSQVGTPTEAFF.

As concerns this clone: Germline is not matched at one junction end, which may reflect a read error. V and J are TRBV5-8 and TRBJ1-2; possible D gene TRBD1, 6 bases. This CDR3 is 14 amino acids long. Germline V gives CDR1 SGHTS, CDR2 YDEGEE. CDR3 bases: TGTGCCTGCAGCTTGGGGGACATATACTATGGCTACACCTTC. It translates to CACSLGDIYYGYTF.

The CDR3 coding sequence is TGCGCCAGCAGCATACAGGGGCACGAGCAGTACTTC. Amino acids: CASSIQGHEQYF. The rearrangement uses TRBV5-1 and TRBJ2-7, with 7 positions matching TRBD1. J was trimmed by 5 bases and V by 4 bases; bases with no gene match: 3. The CDR3 is 12 amino acids. In germline, CDR1 is SGHRS, CDR2 YFSETQ.

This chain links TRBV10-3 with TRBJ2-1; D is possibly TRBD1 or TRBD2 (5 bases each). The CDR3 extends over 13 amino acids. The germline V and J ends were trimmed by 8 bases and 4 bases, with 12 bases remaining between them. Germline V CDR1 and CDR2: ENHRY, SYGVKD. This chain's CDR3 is CAISRDRYNEQFF. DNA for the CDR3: TGTGCCATCTCCCGGGACCGGTACAATGAGCAGTTCTTC.